These 15 T cell receptor beta chains came from one sample sequenced in a study of beta chain features in type 1 diabetes. Study observations and caveats: Shorter TCRB CDR3s, moderately but significantly so, were found in Type 1 diabetes patients in all four CD4+ subsets.

Every isolated RNA sample was fully reverse transcribed, so sequencing captured expressed TCRB transcripts. Produced via immunoSEQ multiplex PCR; TCRdb's table is partial and in-frame only. The data contain some 270,000 clones, approximately 11% of them singletons. What these receptors recognize is not known. The source material was naive CD4+ T cells from blood. Receptors originate from a man aged 25-45 years with type 1 diabetes.

The chain has TRBV25-1 and TRBJ1-1, with 9 bases lining up with TRBD1. The CDR3 runs 14 residues. Germline V CDR1 and CDR2: MGHDK, SYGVNS. V trimming: 6 bases; J trimming: 3 bases; junction bases outside the gene matches: 5. The CDR3 DNA reads TGTGCCAGCAGCACCGGGACAGGGTACACTGAAGCTTTCTTT. It translates to CASSTGTGYTEAFF.

This clone was observed a handful of times. This sequence joins TRBV19 and TRBJ2-3; D uncertain. Trimming took 5 bases from V and 1 from J, leaving 7 bases between them. The germline V gene has CDR1 LNHDA and CDR2 SQIVND (reference sequence). The CDR3 runs to 13 residues. The CDR3 is CASSAARTDTQYF. CDR3 DNA sequence: TGTGCCAGTAGTGCGGCGCGCACAGATACGCAGTATTTT.

This clone was detected only a few times. The chain couples TRBV2 to TRBJ2-3, with D tentatively TRBD1 (5 bases). CDR3 length: 15 residues. Trimming took 6 bases from V and 8 from J, leaving 21 bases between them. Per the germline V gene, CDR1 is SNHLY and CDR2 is FYNNEI. Here the CDR3 DNA reads TGTGCCAGCAGAATGGGCCCACCTATTCAGGGTACGCAGTATTTT. It yields the protein CASRMGPPIQGTQYF.

This chain joins TRBV5-1 and TRBJ2-1; no definite D call. Trimming removed 2 bases at V and 7 bases at J, with 7 bases between. The CDR3 runs 12 residues. Per germline, CDR1 SGHRS and CDR2 YFSETQ. The CDR3 DNA sequence: TGCGCCAGCAGCTTCCCCGGGAATGAGCAGTTCTTC. Its protein product is CASSFPGNEQFF.

This clone has just a few counts. The V gene is TRBV5-1, the J gene TRBJ1-1; D ambiguous. Germline CDR1 and CDR2: SGHRS and YFSETQ. CDR3 length: 15 residues. The V and J ends lost 5 bases and 0 bases respectively, with 14 bases between them. The CDR3 bases are TGCGCCAGCAGGTCGGGGAGCCTGATGAACACTGAAGCTTTCTTT. Translating it yields CASRSGSLMNTEAFF.

This clone was recorded once. The V and J genes are TRBV4-2 and TRBJ2-5; TRBD2 matches 9 bases. The CDR3 totals 16 residues. Trimming removed 4 bases from V and 0 bases from J; junction bases left unmatched: 6. CDR1 is LGHNA, CDR2 YNFKEQ, per germline. CDR3 in amino acids: CASSPLAGAYQETQYF. The DNA of the CDR3 is TGTGCCAGCAGCCCCTTAGCGGGGGCCTACCAAGAGACCCAGTACTTC.

This clone came up a few times. The V gene is TRBV28, the J gene TRBJ2-7, with D uncertain. Germline values: CDR1 MDHEN, CDR2 SYDVKM. This CDR3 region has 15 residues. The germline V and J ends were trimmed by 6 bases and 4 bases, with 19 bases remaining between them. As DNA, the CDR3 is TGTGCCAGCAGAGCTGCGTGGTACCACTCGTACGAGCAGTACTTC. Its protein is CASRAAWYHSYEQYF.

This clone occurred a few times. The chain recombines TRBV19 with TRBJ2-1; 8 nucleotides line up with TRBD1. Germline loops: CDR1 LNHDA, CDR2 SQIVND (reference sequence). The CDR3 contains 15 residues. Trimming removed 4 bases from V and 3 bases from J; junction bases left unmatched: 5. In DNA, the CDR3 is TGTGCCAGTAGTAGGGACAGGTCCGGCTACAATGAGCAGTTCTTC. It specifies CASSRDRSGYNEQFF.

The chain couples TRBV7-2 to TRBJ1-3; D remains ambiguous. Germline loops: CDR1 SGHTA, CDR2 FQGNSA. V was shortened by 7 bases and J by 9 bases, with 16 bases between the two germline ends. CDR3 length: 13 residues. CDR3 nucleotides: TGTGCCAGCATCCAAGGCAGGCCGAGCACCATATATTTT. This gives the protein CASIQGRPSTIYF. Filled out from reference TRBV7-2 and TRBJ1-3, the complete variable domain reads GAGVSQSPSNKVTEKGKDVELRCDPISGHTALYWYRQSLGQGLEFLIYFQGNSAPDKSGLPSDRFSAERTGGSVSTLTIQRTQQEDSAVYLCASIQGRPSTIYFGEGSWLTVV.

A few counts support this clone. The chain uses TRBV29-1 and TRBJ2-2, with 8 positions matching TRBD2. Germline assignment: CDR1 SQVTM and CDR2 ANQGSEA. The CDR3 spans 13 residues. The V and J ends lost 7 bases and 5 bases, in that order; junction bases with no gene match: 6. In DNA form, the CDR3 reads TGCAGCGCTAGACTAGCGCGGACCGGGGAGCTGTTTTTT. It codes for CSARLARTGELFF.

The gene calls are TRBV29-1 and TRBJ2-5, with D unclear. The germline V and J ends were trimmed by 7 bases and 11 bases, with 29 bases remaining between them. Germline-derived CDR1 and CDR2 are SQVTM and ANQGSEA. The CDR3 runs 15 residues. CDR3 loop: CSAMSGISRLTEQYF. CDR3 in DNA: TGCAGCGCAATGAGTGGTATCTCTCGTCTCACGGAGCAGTACTTC.

The chain carries TRBV28 and TRBJ2-7; D uncertain. Trimming stripped 6 bases from V and 3 bases from J, with 12 bases between. Germline V gene data show CDR1 as MDHEN and CDR2 as SYDVKM. This CDR3 is 13 amino acids long. Here the CDR3 reads CASRSPWSYEQYF. The CDR3 nucleotides read TGTGCCAGCAGAAGTCCCTGGAGCTACGAGCAGTACTTC.

The J gene is TRBJ1-6, the V gene TRBV7-6; D gene ambiguous. The germline V gene has CDR1 SGHVS and CDR2 FNYEAQ. Trimming left V 3 bases short and J 9 bases short, with 6 bases between. CDR3 size: 12 residues. CDR3 DNA: TGTGCCAGCAGCTTGCCCGGTTCACCCCTCCACTTT. The encoded protein is CASSLPGSPLHF.

This chain links TRBV9 with TRBJ1-1; D remains unclear. The CDR3 runs to 17 residues. Trimming stripped 4 bases from V and 0 bases from J, with 19 bases between. Per germline, CDR1 SGDLS and CDR2 YYNGEE. The CDR3 sequence is CASSPQRGQTLNTEAFF. CDR3 in DNA: TGTGCCAGCAGCCCCCAGAGAGGGCAGACCTTGAACACTGAAGCTTTCTTT. The full variable domain, in which reference TRBV9 and TRBJ1-1 provide the parts outside the CDR3, is DSGVTQTPKHLITATGQRVTLRCSPRSGDLSVYWYQQSLDQGLQFLIQYYNGEERAKGNILERFSAQQFPDLHSELNLSSLELGDSALYFCASSPQRGQTLNTEAFFGQGTRLTVV.

This chain uses TRBV30 with TRBJ2-4, with D tentatively TRBD2 (5 bases). This CDR3 is 14 amino acids long. Trimming took off 2 bases at V and 2 bases at J, with 10 bases between the two ends. Germline CDR1 reads GTSNPN; CDR2 reads SVGIG (reference sequence). Here the CDR3 DNA reads TGTGCCTGGAGTCTGGCCGGGACCAAAAACATTCAGTACTTC. This translates into CAWSLAGTKNIQYF. The variable domain in full, completed from reference TRBV30 and TRBJ2-4, reads SQTIHQWPATLVQPVGSPLSLECTVEGTSNPNLYWYRQAAGRGLQLLFYSVGIGQISSEVPQNLSASRPQDRQFILSSKKLLLSDSGFYLCAWSLAGTKNIQYFGAGTRLSVL.